This T cell receptor beta chain came from a study of CD8+ T cells in alopecia areata. Study observations and caveats: On tofacitinib, scalp clonality and expanded CD8+ clones among top 100 fell significantly. Among the cells sequenced in scalp samples are also the resident alphabeta T cells of normal skin. It was observed that many expanded lesional clones persisted in scalp and blood during tofacitinib. Mouse data revealed clearer TCR sharing than patient data did, a gap possibly tied to HLA.

Note on this clone: Its target is unknown.

This CDR3 contains 14 residues. CDR1 and CDR2 (germline): MNHNY, SVGAGI (reference sequence). V lost 2 bases and J lost 1, with 9 bases in between. Sequencing used cDNA as its template, made by extracting RNA and reverse transcribing it. Assay used: immunoSEQ multiplex PCR; TCRdb lists only in-frame clones, some missing. The data show around 86,000 clones, with about 70% seen just once and 15% to 20% held by the top ten. Treatment noted: oral pan-JAK inhibitor, 5-10 mg twice daily. This chain links TRBV6-6 with TRBJ2-7; D is possibly TRBD2 (5 bases). This receptor was identified in a human donor with alopecia areata. The sample consisted of CD8+ T cells sorted from blood, taken around week 44, from a patient treated with tofacitinib. CDR3 region: CASSYGGASYEQYF. CDR3 sequence (DNA): TGTGCCAGCAGTTACGGAGGAGCTTCCTACGAGCAGTACTTC.